The 12 T cell receptor beta chains below all came from one sample that was sequenced in a study of OX40 agonist ivuxolimab in advanced cancers. Using immunoSEQ multiplex PCR, the repertoire was profiled, and TCRdb retains in-frame clones only, with some absent. Of roughly 70,000 clones in the sample, approximately 90% were seen once. The source was CD4+ or CD8+ T cells sorted from blood, collected in a trial of the OX40 agonist ivuxolimab. The receptors here all came from an adult with an advanced solid tumor such as melanoma, head and neck, liver or kidney cancer.

The CDR3 bases are TGTGCCAGCAGCCTGACAGGGGGCGCGGGCGCCACTGAAGCTTTCTTT. This translates into CASSLTGGAGATEAFF. The rearrangement links TRBV27 to TRBJ1-1, with 10 bases fitting TRBD1. The CDR3 length is 16 residues. The J segment lost 4 bases and the V segment lost 6 bases, leaving 11 bases of the junction unmatched. The germline V gene encodes CDR1 MNHEY and CDR2 SMNVEV (reference sequence).

The chain carries TRBV11-2 and TRBJ2-3, with 11 bases fitting TRBD2. Germline V gene sequence: CDR1 SGHAT, CDR2 FQNNGV. The V segment lost 1 base and the J segment 6 bases; nucleotides outside the gene matches: 0. This CDR3 is 14 amino acids long. In DNA form, the CDR3 reads TGTGCCAGCAGCTTAGTAGCGGGAGGGGATACGCAGTATTTT. Protein sequence: CASSLVAGGDTQYF.

The chain has TRBV5-6 and TRBJ1-1, with D unresolved. The CDR3 runs 15 residues. V was trimmed by 3 bases and J by 3 bases, leaving 15 bases between them. In germline, CDR1 is SGHDT, CDR2 YYEEEE. The CDR3 loop is CASSSPGRRDTEAFF. CDR3 bases: TGTGCCAGCAGCTCTCCGGGCAGAAGGGACACTGAAGCTTTCTTT.

This clone came up a few times. The rearrangement uses TRBV4-1 and TRBJ1-5, with D unclear. Germline V gives CDR1 MGHRA, CDR2 YSYEKL. CDR3 length equals 13 residues. The germline V and J ends were trimmed by 3 bases and 7 bases, with 10 bases remaining between them. This CDR3 reads CASSQPESQPQHF. Here the CDR3 DNA reads TGCGCCAGCAGCCAGCCCGAGAGCCAGCCCCAGCATTTT.

The chain uses TRBV29-1 and TRBJ2-1, with D possibly TRBD2 on 6 matching bases. This CDR3 has 16 amino acids. Trimming took off 5 bases at V and 4 bases at J, with 21 bases between the two ends. Per the germline V gene, CDR1 is SQVTM and CDR2 is ANQGSEA. The DNA for the CDR3 is TGCAGCGTTATATCTAGGACTATCCAATCTTACAATGAGCAGTTCTTC. It translates to CSVISRTIQSYNEQFF.

This sequence joins TRBV18 and TRBJ2-1; D may be TRBD2 (5 bases). The length of the CDR3 is 15 residues. Trimming removed 2 bases at V and 9 bases at J, with 17 bases between. Per germline, CDR1 KGHSH and CDR2 LQKENI. The CDR3 sequence: CASSPFRMGDGEQFF. The CDR3 nucleotides read TGTGCCAGCTCACCATTCCGGATGGGAGACGGTGAGCAGTTCTTC. Based on the CDR3 plus reference TRBV18 and TRBJ2-1, the full variable domain is NAGVMQNPRHLVRRRGQEARLRCSPMKGHSHVYWYRQLPEEGLKFMVYLQKENIIDESGMPKERFSAEFPKEGPSILRIQQVVRGDSAAYFCASSPFRMGDGEQFFGPGTRLTVL.

This chain connects TRBV30 to TRBJ1-1; 7 positions match TRBD1. CDR1 and CDR2 (germline): GTSNPN, SVGIG (reference sequence). This CDR3 contains 13 residues. Germline trimming cut 2 bases from V and 5 bases from J; bases unmatched to any gene: 5. The CDR3 coding sequence is TGTGCCTGGAGTCGAGGGGGCGTAACTGAAGCTTTCTTT. Its translation is CAWSRGGVTEAFF.

This clone occurred a few times. This chain uses TRBV6-5 with TRBJ2-7, with TRBD2 matching 12 bases. Unmatched junction bases numbered 10, after V lost 7 bases and J lost 6 bases. Germline loops: CDR1 MNHEY, CDR2 SVGAGI. There are 15 residues in the CDR3. CDR3 sequence (DNA): TGTGCCAGCACTGTACTAGCGGGAGGTTTTAGCGAGCAGTACTTC. It is translated as CASTVLAGGFSEQYF.

The chain links TRBV20-1 to TRBJ2-7; D is uncertain. This CDR3 spans 11 amino acids. V shed 3 bases and J shed 3 bases, with 6 bases lying between them. Germline loops: CDR1 DFQATT, CDR2 SNEGSKA (reference sequence). CDR3 sequence: CSASINYEQYF. CDR3 bases: TGCAGTGCTAGTATCAACTACGAGCAGTACTTC.

CDR3 loop: CASSGGQLYEQFF. The DNA of the CDR3 is TGCGCCAGCAGCGGAGGACAGTTATATGAGCAGTTCTTC. J is TRBJ2-1 and V is TRBV5-1; the D gene is possibly TRBD1 (6 bases). The CDR3 is 13 amino acids. V was clipped by 4 bases and J by 8 bases, with 13 bases between them. From germline, CDR1 is SGHRS and CDR2 YFSETQ.

This clone showed up just once. Here the CDR3 DNA reads TGTGCCAGCAGTTCGCGGCTAGCACTTCAGTACTTC. Its translation: CASSSRLALQYF. V gene TRBV6-1 combines with J gene TRBJ2-4; possibly TRBD2 for D (5 bases). CDR1 is MNHNS, CDR2 SASEGT, per germline. CDR3 length equals 12 residues. The germline V and J ends were trimmed by 5 bases and 11 bases, with 13 bases remaining between them.

This chain joins TRBV7-2 and TRBJ2-3, with 11 nucleotides matching TRBD1. The V gene's germline CDR1 is SGHTA and CDR2 FQGNSA. The V segment lost 5 bases and the J segment 3 bases; nucleotides outside the gene matches: 13. The CDR3 has 18 residues. The CDR3 region is CASSIRAIRDRGTDTQYF. For the CDR3, the DNA is TGTGCCAGCAGCATAAGAGCCATCCGGGACAGGGGGACAGATACGCAGTATTTT.